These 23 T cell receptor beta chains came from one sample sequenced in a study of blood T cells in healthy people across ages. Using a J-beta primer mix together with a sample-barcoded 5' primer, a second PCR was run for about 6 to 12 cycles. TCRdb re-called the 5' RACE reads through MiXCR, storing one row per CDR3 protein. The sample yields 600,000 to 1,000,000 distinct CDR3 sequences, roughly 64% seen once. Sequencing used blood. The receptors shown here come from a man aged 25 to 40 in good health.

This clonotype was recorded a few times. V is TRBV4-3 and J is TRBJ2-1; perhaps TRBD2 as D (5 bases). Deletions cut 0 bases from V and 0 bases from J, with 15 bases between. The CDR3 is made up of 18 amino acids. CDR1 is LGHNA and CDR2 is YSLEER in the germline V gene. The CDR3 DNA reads TGCGCCAGCAGCCAAGATAAATCTAGCCTAACCTCCTACAATGAGCAGTTCTTC. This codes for CASSQDKSSLTSYNEQFF.

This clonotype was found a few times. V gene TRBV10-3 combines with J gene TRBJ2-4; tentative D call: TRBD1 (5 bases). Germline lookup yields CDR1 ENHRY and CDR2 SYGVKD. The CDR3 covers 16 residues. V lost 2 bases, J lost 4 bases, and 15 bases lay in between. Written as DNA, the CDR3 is TGTGCCATCAGTGAGGCAGGGATCGGGCGAAAAAACATTCAGTACTTC. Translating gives CAISEAGIGRKNIQYF.

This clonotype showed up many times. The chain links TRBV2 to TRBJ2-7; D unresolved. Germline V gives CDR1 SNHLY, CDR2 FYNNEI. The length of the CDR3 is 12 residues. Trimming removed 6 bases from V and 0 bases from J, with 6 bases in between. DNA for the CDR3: TGTGCCAGCAGGGGGTACTCCTACGAGCAGTACTTC. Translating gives CASRGYSYEQYF.

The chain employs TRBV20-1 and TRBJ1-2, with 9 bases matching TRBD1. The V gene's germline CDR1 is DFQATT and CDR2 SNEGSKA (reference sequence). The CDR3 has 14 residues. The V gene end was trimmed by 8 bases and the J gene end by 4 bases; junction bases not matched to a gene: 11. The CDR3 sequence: CSPSTAGQGYGYTF. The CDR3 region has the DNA TGCAGTCCCTCCACTGCGGGACAGGGCTATGGCTACACCTTC.

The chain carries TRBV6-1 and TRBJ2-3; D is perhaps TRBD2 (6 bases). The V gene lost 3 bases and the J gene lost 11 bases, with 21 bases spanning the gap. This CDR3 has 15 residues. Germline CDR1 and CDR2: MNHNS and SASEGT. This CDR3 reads CASSEFSGTLNGQYF. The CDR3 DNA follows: TGTGCCAGCAGTGAGTTTTCCGGGACTCTAAACGGGCAGTATTTT.

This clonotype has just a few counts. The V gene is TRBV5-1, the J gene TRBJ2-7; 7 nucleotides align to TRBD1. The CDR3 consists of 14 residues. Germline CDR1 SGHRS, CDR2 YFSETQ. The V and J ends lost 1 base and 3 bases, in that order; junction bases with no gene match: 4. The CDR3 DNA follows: TGCGCCAGCAGCTTGCAGGGGACAGACTACGAGCAGTACTTC. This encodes CASSLQGTDYEQYF.

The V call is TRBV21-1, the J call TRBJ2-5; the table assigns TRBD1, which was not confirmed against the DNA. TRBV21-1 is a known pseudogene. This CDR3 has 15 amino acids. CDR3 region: CASSKGWDAEETQYF. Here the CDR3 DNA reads TGTGCTAGCAGCAAAGGATGGGACGCCGAAGAGACCCAGTACTTC.

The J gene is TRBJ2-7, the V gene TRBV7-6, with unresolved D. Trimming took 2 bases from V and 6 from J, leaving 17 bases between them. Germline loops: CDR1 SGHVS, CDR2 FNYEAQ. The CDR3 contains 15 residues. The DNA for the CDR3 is TGTGCCAGCAGCTTAATTTTGCACCCGGAGAGCGAGCAGTACTTC. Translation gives CASSLILHPESEQYF.

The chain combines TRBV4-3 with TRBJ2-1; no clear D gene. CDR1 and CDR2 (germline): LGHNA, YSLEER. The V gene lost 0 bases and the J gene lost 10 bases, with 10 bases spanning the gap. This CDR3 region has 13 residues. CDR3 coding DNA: TGCGCCAGCAGCCAAGATTTGTCTAAGGAGCAGTTCTTC. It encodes CASSQDLSKEQFF.

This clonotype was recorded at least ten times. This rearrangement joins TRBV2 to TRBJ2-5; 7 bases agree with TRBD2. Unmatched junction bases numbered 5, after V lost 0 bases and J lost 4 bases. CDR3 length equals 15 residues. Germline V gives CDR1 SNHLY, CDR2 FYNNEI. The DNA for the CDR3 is TGTGCCAGCAGTGAAGCGCTAGGGGAGGGAGAGACCCAGTACTTC. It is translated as CASSEALGEGETQYF.

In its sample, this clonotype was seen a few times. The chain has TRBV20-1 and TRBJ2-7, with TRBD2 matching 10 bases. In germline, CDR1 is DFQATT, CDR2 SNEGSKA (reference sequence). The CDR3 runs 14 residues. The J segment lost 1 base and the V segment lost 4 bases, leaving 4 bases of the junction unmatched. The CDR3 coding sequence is TGCAGTGCTAAGCGGGGGGGCAGTTCCTACGAGCAGTACTTC. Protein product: CSAKRGGSSYEQYF.

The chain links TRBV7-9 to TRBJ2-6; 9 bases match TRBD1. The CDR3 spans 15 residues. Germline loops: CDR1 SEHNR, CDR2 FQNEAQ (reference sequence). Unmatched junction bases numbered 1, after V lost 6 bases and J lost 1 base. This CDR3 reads CASRGQGSGANVLTF. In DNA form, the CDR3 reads TGTGCCAGCAGAGGACAGGGGTCTGGGGCCAACGTCCTGACTTTC. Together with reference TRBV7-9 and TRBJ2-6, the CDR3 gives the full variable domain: DTGVSQNPRHKITKRGQNVTFRCDPISEHNRLYWYRQTLGQGPEFLTYFQNEAQLEKSRLLSDRFSAERPKGSFSTLEIQRTEQGDSAMYLCASRGQGSGANVLTFGAGSRLTVL.

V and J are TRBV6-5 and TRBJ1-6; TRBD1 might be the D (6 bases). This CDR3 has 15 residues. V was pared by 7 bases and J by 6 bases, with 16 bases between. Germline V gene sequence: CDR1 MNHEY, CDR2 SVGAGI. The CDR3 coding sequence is TGTGCCAGCATGAAGGCGGACAGATCTAATTCACCCCTCCACTTT. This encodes CASMKADRSNSPLHF.

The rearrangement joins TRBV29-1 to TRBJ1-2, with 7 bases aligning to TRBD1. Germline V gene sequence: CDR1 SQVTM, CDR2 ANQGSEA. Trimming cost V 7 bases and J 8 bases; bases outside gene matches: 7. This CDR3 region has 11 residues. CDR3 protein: CSGDRDRGYTF. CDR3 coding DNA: TGCAGCGGCGACAGGGATCGGGGCTACACCTTC.

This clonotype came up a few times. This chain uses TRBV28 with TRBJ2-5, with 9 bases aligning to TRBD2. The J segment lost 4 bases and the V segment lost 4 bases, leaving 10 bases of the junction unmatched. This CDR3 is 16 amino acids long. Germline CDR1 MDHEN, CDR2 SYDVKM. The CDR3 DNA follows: TGTGCCAGCAGTTCCCACTTAGCGGGAGTCCGAGAGACCCAGTACTTC. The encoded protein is CASSSHLAGVRETQYF.

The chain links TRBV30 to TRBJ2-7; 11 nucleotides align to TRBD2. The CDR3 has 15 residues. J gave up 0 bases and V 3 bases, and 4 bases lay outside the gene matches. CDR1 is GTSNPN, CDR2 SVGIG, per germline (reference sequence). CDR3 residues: CAWRLAGASSYEQYF. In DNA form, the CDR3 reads TGTGCCTGGAGACTAGCGGGGGCCTCCTCCTACGAGCAGTACTTC.

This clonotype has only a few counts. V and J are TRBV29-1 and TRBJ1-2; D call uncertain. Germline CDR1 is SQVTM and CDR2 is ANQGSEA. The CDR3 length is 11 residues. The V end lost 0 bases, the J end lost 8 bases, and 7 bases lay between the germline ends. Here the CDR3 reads CSVEDMRGYTF. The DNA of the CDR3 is TGCAGCGTTGAAGATATGAGGGGCTACACCTTC.

CDR3 nucleotide sequence: TGCAGCGTTGTGGTGGGGGCGCTGGACACTGAAGCTTTCTTT. Translation gives CSVVVGALDTEAFF. The chain carries TRBV29-1 and TRBJ1-1; D might be TRBD1 (6 bases). The CDR3 covers 14 residues. Germline V gene lookup returns CDR1 SQVTM and CDR2 ANQGSEA. Trimming pared 4 bases from V and 3 bases from J, leaving 15 bases between.

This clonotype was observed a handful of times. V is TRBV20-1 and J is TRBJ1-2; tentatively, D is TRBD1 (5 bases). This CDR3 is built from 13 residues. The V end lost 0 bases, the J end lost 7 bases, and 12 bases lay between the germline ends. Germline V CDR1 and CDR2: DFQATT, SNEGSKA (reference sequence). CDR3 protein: CSARDRGVSGYTF. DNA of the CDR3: TGCAGTGCTAGAGATCGGGGGGTCAGTGGCTACACCTTC.

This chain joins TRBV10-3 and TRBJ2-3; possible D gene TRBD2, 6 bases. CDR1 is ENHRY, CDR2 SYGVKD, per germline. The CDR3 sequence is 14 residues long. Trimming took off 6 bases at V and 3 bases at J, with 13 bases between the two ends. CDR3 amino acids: CAISVNGRTDTQYF. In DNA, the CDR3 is TGTGCCATCAGCGTGAACGGGAGAACAGATACGCAGTATTTT.

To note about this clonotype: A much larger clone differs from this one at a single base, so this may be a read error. CDR3 sequence (DNA): TGCGCCAGCAGCTCGGCGTCGATCGAGGGTGAGCAGTACTTC. This codes for CASSSASIEGEQYF. The chain links TRBV4-1 to TRBJ2-5; weak D call: TRBD2 (5 bases). The CDR3 totals 14 residues. Between the trimmed V and J ends, which lost 5 bases and 11 bases, there was a span of 21 bases. In germline, CDR1 is MGHRA, CDR2 YSYEKL.

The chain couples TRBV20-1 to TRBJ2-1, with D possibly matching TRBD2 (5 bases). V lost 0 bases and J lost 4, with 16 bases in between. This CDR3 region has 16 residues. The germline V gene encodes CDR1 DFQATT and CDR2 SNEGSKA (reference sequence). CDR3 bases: TGCAGTGCTAGAGATCCGGGATTCAGGAGTTACAATGAGCAGTTCTTC. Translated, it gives CSARDPGFRSYNEQFF.

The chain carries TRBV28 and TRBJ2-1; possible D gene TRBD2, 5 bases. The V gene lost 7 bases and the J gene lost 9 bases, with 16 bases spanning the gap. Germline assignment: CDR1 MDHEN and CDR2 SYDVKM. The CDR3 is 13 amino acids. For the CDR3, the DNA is TGTGCCAGCAATGACATACGGGAACTTGAGCAGTTCTTC. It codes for CASNDIRELEQFF.